This T cell receptor (beta chain) derives from a study of CD8 T cells in ankylosing spondylitis. Study-level points and caveats: Roughly eight highly homologous variants made up a TCR beta motif that seemed to typify ankylosing spondylitis blood. From matched ankylosing spondylitis synovial fluid, disease-linked clones were reportedly recovered at significantly enriched levels.

TCRdb reanalysed the 5' RACE reads using MiXCR and keeps one entry per CDR3 protein. The data show approximately 300,000 distinct CDR3 sequences, over 15% seen once. This CDR3 is 12 amino acids long. V lost 6 bases, J lost 10 bases, and 6 bases stayed unmatched. As regards this clonotype: Its antigen is as yet unknown.

Sequencing was performed on blood, either unsorted or a sorted T cell fraction (not recorded which). The source is a male donor with ankylosing spondylitis or in good health (not recorded which). The chain joins TRBV12-3 or TRBV12-4 to TRBJ1-1; 9 bases are a match to TRBD1. CDR3 sequence: CASSRPTGGAFF. CDR3 bases: TGTGCCAGCAGCAGACCGACAGGGGGAGCTTTCTTT.